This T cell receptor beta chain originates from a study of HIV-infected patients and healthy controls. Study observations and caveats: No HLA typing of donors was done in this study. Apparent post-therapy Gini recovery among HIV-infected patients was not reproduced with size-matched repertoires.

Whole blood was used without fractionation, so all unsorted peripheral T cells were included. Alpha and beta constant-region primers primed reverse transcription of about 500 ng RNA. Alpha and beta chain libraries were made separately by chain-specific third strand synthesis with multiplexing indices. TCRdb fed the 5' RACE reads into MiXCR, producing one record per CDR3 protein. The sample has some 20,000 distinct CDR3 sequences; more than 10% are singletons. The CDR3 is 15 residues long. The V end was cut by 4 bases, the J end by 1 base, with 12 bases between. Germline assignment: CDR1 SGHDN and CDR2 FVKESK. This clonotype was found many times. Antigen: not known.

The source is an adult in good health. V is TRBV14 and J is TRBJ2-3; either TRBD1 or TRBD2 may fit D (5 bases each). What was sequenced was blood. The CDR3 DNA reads TGTGCCAGCAGCCTCCCCGGGACCGGCACAGATACGCAGTATTTT. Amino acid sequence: CASSLPGTGTDTQYF.